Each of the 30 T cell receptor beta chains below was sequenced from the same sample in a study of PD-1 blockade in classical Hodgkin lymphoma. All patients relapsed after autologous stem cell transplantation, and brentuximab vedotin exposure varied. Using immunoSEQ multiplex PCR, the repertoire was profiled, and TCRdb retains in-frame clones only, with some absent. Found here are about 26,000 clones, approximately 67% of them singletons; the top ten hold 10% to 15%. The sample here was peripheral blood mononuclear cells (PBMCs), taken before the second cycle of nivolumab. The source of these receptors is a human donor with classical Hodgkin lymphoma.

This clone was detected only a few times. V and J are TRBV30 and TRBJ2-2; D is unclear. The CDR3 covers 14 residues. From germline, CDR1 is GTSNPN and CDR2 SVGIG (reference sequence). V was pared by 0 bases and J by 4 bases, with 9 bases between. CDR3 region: CAWSVLVTTGELFF. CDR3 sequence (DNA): TGTGCCTGGAGTGTACTCGTAACCACCGGGGAGCTGTTTTTT.

The CDR3 sequence is CASSPRTGINEKLFF. The CDR3 bases are TGTGCCAGCAGCCCGCGGACAGGGATTAATGAAAAACTGTTTTTT. This rearrangement joins TRBV11-2 to TRBJ1-4; 8 bases agree with TRBD1. CDR3 length equals 15 residues. Trimming removed 5 bases from V and 4 bases from J; junction bases left unmatched: 6. The V gene's germline CDR1 is SGHAT and CDR2 FQNNGV.

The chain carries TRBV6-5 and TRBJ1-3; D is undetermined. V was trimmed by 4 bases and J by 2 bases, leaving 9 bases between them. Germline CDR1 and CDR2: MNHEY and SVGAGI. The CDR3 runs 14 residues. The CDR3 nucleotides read TGTGCCAGCAGTTCCGGACGGACTGGAAACACCATATATTTT. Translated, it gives CASSSGRTGNTIYF.

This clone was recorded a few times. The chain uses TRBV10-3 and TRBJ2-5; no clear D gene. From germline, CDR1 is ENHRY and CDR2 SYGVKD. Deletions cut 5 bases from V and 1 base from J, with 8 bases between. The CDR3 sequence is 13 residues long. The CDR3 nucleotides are TGTGCCATCAGTTCTTACAGCCAAGAGACCCAGTACTTC. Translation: CAISSYSQETQYF.

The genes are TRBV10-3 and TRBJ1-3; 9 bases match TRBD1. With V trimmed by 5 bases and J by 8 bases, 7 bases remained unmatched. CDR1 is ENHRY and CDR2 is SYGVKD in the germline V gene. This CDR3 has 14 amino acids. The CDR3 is CAISIQGAGDTIYF. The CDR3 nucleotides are TGTGCCATCAGTATACAGGGGGCTGGTGACACCATATATTTT.

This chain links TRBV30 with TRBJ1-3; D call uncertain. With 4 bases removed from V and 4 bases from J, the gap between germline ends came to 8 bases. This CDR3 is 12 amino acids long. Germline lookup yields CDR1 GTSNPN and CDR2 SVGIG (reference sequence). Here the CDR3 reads CAWTLGGNTIYF. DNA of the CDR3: TGTGCCTGGACCTTGGGGGGAAACACCATATATTTT.

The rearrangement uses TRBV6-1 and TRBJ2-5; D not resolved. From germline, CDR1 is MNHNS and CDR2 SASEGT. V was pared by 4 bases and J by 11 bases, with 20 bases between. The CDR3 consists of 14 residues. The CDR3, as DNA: TGTGCCAGCAGTGCGGCTAGTAGGTGGCCCGGTCAGTACTTC. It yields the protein CASSAASRWPGQYF.

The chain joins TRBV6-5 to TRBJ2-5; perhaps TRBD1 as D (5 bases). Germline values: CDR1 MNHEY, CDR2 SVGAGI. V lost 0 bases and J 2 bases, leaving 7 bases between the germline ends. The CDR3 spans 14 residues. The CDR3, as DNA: TGTGCCAGCAGTTACTCCGCAGGGCAAGAGACCCAGTACTTC. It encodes CASSYSAGQETQYF.

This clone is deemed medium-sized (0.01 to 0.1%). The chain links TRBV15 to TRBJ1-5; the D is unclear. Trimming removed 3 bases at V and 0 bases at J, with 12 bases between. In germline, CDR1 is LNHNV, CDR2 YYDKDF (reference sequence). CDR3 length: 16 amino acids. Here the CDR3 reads CATSSAQGYSNQPQHF. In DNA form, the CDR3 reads TGTGCCACCAGCAGTGCACAAGGGTATAGCAATCAGCCCCAGCATTTT.

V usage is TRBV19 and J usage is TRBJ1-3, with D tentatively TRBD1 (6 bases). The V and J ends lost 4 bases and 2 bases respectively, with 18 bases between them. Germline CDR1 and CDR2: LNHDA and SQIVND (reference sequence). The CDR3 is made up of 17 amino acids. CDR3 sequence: CASSTIAGDGPGNTIYF. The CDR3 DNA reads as TGTGCCAGTAGTACGATAGCAGGGGATGGTCCTGGAAACACCATATATTTT.

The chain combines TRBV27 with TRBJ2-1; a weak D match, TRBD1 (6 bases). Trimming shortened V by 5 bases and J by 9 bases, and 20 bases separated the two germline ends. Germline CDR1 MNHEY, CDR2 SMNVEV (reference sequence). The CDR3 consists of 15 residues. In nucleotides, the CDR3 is TGTGCCAGCAGTCCCGGGACACGGTTTTGGGTTGAGCAGTTCTTC. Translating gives CASSPGTRFWVEQFF.

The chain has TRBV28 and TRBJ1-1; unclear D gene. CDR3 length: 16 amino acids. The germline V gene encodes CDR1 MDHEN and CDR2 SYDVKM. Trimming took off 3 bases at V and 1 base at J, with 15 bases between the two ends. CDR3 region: CASSFIGMEENTEAFF. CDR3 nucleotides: TGTGCCAGCAGTTTTATCGGGATGGAGGAGAACACTGAAGCTTTCTTT.

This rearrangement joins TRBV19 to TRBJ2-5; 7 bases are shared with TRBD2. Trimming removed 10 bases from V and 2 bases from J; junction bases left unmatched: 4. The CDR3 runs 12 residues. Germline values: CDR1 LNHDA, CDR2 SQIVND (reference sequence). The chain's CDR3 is CATRGEQETQYF. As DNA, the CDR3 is TGTGCCACACGGGGGGAGCAAGAGACCCAGTACTTC.

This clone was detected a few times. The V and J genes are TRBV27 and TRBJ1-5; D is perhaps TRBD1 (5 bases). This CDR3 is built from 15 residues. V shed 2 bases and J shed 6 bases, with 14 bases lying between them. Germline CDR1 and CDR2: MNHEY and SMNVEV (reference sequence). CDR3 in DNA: TGTGCCAGCAGTTTAGAAGGGGCCGGGAGTCAGCCCCAGCATTTT. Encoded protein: CASSLEGAGSQPQHF.

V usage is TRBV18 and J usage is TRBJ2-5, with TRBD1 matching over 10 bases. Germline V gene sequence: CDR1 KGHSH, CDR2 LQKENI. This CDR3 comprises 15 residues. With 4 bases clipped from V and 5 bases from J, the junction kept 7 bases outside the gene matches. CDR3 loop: CASSLTTGGRETQYF. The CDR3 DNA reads TGTGCCAGCTCACTAACGACAGGGGGCAGGGAGACCCAGTACTTC.

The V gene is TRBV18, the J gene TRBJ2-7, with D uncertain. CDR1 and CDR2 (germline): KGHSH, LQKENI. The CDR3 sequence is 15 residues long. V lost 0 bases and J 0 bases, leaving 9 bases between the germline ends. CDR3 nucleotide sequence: TGTGCCAGCTCACCACCGGAAGGCCTCTCCTACGAGCAGTACTTC. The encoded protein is CASSPPEGLSYEQYF.

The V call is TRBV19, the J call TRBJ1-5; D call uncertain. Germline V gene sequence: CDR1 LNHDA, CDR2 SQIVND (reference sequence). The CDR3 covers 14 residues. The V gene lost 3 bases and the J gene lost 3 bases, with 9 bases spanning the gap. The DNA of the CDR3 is TGTGCCAGTAGTATCGTTTGGAACAATCAGCCCCAGCATTTT. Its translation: CASSIVWNNQPQHF. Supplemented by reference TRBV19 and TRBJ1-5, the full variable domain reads DGGITQSPKYLFRKEGQNVTLSCEQNLNHDAMYWYRQDPGQGLRLIYYSQIVNDFQKGDIAEGYSVSREKKESFPLTVTSAQKNPTAFYLCASSIVWNNQPQHFGDGTRLSIL.

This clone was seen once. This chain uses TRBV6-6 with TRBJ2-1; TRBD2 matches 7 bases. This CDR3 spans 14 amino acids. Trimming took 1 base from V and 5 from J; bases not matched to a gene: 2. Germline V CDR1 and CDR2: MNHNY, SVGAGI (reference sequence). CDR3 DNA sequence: TGTGCCAGCAGTTACTATGGGGGGGACAATGAGCAGTTCTTC. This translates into CASSYYGGDNEQFF.

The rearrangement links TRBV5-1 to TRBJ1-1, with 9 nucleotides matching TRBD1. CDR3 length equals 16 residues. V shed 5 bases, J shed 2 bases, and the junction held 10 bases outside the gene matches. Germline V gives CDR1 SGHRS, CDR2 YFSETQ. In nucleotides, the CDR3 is TGCGCCAGCAGGGGCGGACAGGGGAATAGAAACACTGAAGCTTTCTTT. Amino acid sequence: CASRGGQGNRNTEAFF.

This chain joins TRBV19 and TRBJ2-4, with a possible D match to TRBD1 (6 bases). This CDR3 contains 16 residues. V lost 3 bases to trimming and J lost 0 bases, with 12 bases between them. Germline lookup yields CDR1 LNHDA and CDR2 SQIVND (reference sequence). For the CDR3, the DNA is TGTGCCAGTAGTATGATACAGGGTGTAGCCAAAAACATTCAGTACTTC. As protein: CASSMIQGVAKNIQYF. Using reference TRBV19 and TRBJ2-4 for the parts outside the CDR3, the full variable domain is DGGITQSPKYLFRKEGQNVTLSCEQNLNHDAMYWYRQDPGQGLRLIYYSQIVNDFQKGDIAEGYSVSREKKESFPLTVTSAQKNPTAFYLCASSMIQGVAKNIQYFGAGTRLSVL.

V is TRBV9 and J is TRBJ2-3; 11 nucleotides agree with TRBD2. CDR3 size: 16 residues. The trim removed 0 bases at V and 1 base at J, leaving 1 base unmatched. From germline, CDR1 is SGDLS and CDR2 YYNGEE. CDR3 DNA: TGTGCCAGCAGCGTAGAGGGACTAGCGGGCACAGATACGCAGTATTTT. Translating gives CASSVEGLAGTDTQYF.

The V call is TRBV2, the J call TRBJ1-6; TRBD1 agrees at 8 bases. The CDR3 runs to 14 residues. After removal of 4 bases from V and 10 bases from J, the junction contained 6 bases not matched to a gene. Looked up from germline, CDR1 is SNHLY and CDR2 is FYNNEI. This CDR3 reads CASSGATGDSPLHF. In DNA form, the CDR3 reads TGTGCCAGCAGTGGCGCGACAGGGGACTCACCCCTCCACTTT. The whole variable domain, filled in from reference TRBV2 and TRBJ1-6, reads EPEVTQTPSHQVTQMGQEVILRCVPISNHLYFYWYRQILGQKVEFLVSFYNNEISEKSEIFDDQFSVERPDGSNFTLKIRSTKLEDSAMYFCASSGATGDSPLHFGNGTRLTVT.

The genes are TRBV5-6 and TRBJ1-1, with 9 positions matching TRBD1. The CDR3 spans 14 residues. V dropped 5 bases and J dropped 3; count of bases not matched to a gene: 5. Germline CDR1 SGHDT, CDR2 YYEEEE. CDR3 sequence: CASRWDREDTEAFF. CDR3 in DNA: TGTGCCAGCAGGTGGGACAGGGAGGACACTGAAGCTTTCTTT.

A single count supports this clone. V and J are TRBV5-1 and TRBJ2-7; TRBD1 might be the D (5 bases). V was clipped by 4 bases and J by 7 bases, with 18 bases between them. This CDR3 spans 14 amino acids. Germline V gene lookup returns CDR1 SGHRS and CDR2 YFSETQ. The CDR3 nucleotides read TGCGCCAGCAGCCCCCTCCAGGGCCGCGGAGAGCAGTACTTC. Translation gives CASSPLQGRGEQYF.

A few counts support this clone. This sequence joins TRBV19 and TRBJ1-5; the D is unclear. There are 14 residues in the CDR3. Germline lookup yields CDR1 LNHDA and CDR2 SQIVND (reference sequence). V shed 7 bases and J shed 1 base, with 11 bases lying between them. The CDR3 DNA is TGTGCCAGTAAGGTTGACTGGAGCAATCAGCCCCAGCATTTT. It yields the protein CASKVDWSNQPQHF.

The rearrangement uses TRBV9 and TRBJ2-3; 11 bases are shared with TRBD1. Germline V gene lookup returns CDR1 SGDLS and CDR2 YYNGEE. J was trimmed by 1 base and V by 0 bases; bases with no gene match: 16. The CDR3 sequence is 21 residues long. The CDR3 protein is CASSVEGSGQGASLRTDTQYF. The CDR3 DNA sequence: TGTGCCAGCAGCGTAGAAGGTTCCGGACAGGGGGCGTCCCTTCGCACAGATACGCAGTATTTT.

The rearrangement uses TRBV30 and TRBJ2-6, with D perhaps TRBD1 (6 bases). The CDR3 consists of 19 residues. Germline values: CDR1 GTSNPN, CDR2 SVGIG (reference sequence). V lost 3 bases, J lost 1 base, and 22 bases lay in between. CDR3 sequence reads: CAWRPQGTLPASGANVLTF. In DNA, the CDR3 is TGTGCCTGGAGGCCACAGGGAACCCTCCCCGCTTCTGGGGCCAACGTCCTGACTTTC.

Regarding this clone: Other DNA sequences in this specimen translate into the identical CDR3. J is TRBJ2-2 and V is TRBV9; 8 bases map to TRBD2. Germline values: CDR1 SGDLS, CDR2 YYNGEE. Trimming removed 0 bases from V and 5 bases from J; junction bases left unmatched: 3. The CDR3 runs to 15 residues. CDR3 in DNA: TGTGCCAGCAGCGTAGAAACGGGAGGGACCGGGGAGCTGTTTTTT. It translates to CASSVETGGTGELFF.

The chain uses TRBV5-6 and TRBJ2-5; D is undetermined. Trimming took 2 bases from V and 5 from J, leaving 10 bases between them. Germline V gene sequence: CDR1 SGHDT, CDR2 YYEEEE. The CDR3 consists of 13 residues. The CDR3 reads CASSLWTLETQYF. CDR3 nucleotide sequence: TGTGCCAGCAGCTTATGGACCTTGGAGACCCAGTACTTC.

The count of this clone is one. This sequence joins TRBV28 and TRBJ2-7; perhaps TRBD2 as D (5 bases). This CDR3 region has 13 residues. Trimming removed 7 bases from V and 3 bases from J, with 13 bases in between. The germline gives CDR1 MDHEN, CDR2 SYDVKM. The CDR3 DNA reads TGTGCCAGCACCCTGAGCGGCAACTACGAGCAGTACTTC. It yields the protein CASTLSGNYEQYF.